Listed below are T cell receptor beta chains from one sample, sequenced in a study of T cells after yellow fever vaccination. Using its own MiXCR run on the 5' RACE reads, TCRdb lists one record per CDR3 protein. The sample holds approximately 340,000 distinct CDR3 sequences; 8% to 10% are singletons and the top ten take roughly 17%. The sample was PBMCs, taken on the day of the first yellow fever vaccination. These receptor sequences come from a man aged 18 to 30 who received the YFV17D yellow fever vaccine. CDR3s include the opening cysteine and the closing phenylalanine or tryptophan. The D gene is left open where the match is weak. Clone size is shown for a subset of rows, as once, few, many or a class of expanded clone.

V gene	clone size	CDR3 length	D gene	J gene	CDR3 DNA	CDR3 protein
TRBV7-9	NA	15	NA	TRBJ1-6	TGTGCCAGCAGCCTCATGGGCATTCGGGATTCACCCCTCCACTTT	CASSLMGIRDSPLHF
TRBV5-1	many	14	NA	TRBJ1-4	TGCGCCAGCAGCTTGGGACAGCGTAATGAAAAACTGTTTTTT	CASSLGQRNEKLFF
TRBV5-1	few	14	TRBD1	TRBJ1-1	TGCGCCAGCAGCTTAGCGGGGCAGGGGGATGAAGCTTTCTTT	CASSLAGQGDEAFF
TRBV2	few	15	NA	TRBJ1-2	TGTGCCAGCAGTGGTCAGGACACCCTTAACTATGGCTACACCTTC	CASSGQDTLNYGYTF
TRBV5-5	few	14	NA	TRBJ1-2	TGTGCCAGCAGCTTGGGACGGCGTGACTATGGCTACACCTTC	CASSLGRRDYGYTF
TRBV7-3	many	15	NA	TRBJ2-1	TGTGCCAGCAGCTTGGGACCCAGCTCCTACAATGAGCAGTTCTTC	CASSLGPSSYNEQFF
TRBV3-1	NA	11	NA	TRBJ2-1	TGTGCCAGCAGGCAAGTCGATGAGCAGTTCTTC	CASRQVDEQFF
TRBV7-2	many	14	NA	TRBJ2-1	TGTGCCAGCACCAAGACGAGCTCCTACAATGAGCAGTTCTTC	CASTKTSSYNEQFF
TRBV27	NA	15	NA	TRBJ2-6	TGTGCCAGCACCCTTCGGGCTTCGGGGGCCAACGTCCTGACTTTC	CASTLRASGANVLTF
TRBV7-3	few	16	NA	TRBJ2-2	TGTGCCAGCAGCTTCCGCGGGGGCCCGAACACCGGGGAGCTGTTTTTT	CASSFRGGPNTGELFF
TRBV18	NA	15	TRBD1	TRBJ1-1	TGTGCCAGCTCACCACCGGGTAGGGGGCATACTGAAGCTTTCTTT	CASSPPGRGHTEAFF
TRBV19	few	17	TRBD1	TRBJ2-2	TGTGCCAGTAGTATAGGACAACTTCGGGACAGGTCGGGGGAGCTGTTTTTT	CASSIGQLRDRSGELFF
TRBV10-3	few	15	TRBD1	TRBJ1-2	TGTGCCATCAGTGCCCGACAGGGGGGCGACTATGGCTACACCTTC	CAISARQGGDYGYTF
TRBV7-2	NA	15	TRBD1	TRBJ1-5	TGTGCCAGCAGCTTGGGGGACAGACCAAATCAGCCCCAGCATTTT	CASSLGDRPNQPQHF
TRBV5-1	few	16	TRBD2	TRBJ2-3	TGCGCCAGCAGCTTGGGGTCAACAGCGGGAACAGATACGCAGTATTTT	CASSLGSTAGTDTQYF
TRBV5-1	few	15	NA	TRBJ2-7	TGCGCCAGCAGCTTGGGTACCACAACCCGGTGGGAGCAGTACTTC	CASSLGTTTRWEQYF
TRBV3-1	many	15	NA	TRBJ1-1	TGTGCCAGCAGCCCCCCTCAGATAGGGAACACTGAAGCTTTCTTT	CASSPPQIGNTEAFF
TRBV2	NA	16	NA	TRBJ1-2	TGTGCCAGCAGCGCAGTCGGAGGGGGTCGGGACTATGGCTACACCTTC	CASSAVGGGRDYGYTF
TRBV3-1	many	16	NA	TRBJ2-5	TGTGCCAGCAGCCAGTCGGGAGATTTCCAGTCCGGAACCCAGTACTTC	CASSQSGDFQSGTQYF
TRBV6-5	few	17	TRBD2	TRBJ2-5	TGTGCGAGCAGTTCACTAGCGGGGGCTACCGTGCGGGAGACCCAGTACTTC	CASSSLAGATVRETQYF
TRBV5-4	NA	15	NA	TRBJ1-1	TGTGCCAGCAGCTTCCAGGGAGGGGTGAACACTGAAGCTTTCTTT	CASSFQGGVNTEAFF
TRBV20-1	NA	16	TRBD1	TRBJ2-7	TGCAGTGTTCCCGCTCCCCGGGACAGGGGGACGAGAGAGCAGTACTTC	CSVPAPRDRGTREQYF
TRBV19	NA	15	TRBD1	TRBJ2-7	TGTGCCAGTAGTATCTCCGGGACAGGGGGGTACGAGCAGTACTTC	CASSISGTGGYEQYF
TRBV12-3/TRBV12-4	few	15	NA	TRBJ2-6	TGTGCCAGCAGTTTTGAGAGGGACTGGGCCAACGTCCTGACTTTC	CASSFERDWANVLTF
TRBV27	many	14	NA	TRBJ1-6	TGTGCCAGCCGTCGGGCAGGCCTCAATTCACCCCTCCACTTT	CASRRAGLNSPLHF
TRBV5-1	few	16	TRBD2	TRBJ2-1	TGCGCCAGCAGCTTGGAGGGACTAGCGGGGGTTGATGAGCAGTTCTTC	CASSLEGLAGVDEQFF
TRBV12-3/TRBV12-4	few	13	NA	TRBJ1-1	TGTGCCAGCACTCTCCGGGGGTTCACTGAAGCTTTCTTT	CASTLRGFTEAFF
TRBV11-3	NA	15	NA	TRBJ2-1	TGTGCCAGCAGCTTAGTTTTTAGCGATAGGGATGAGCAGTTCTTC	CASSLVFSDRDEQFF
TRBV6-2/TRBV6-3	NA	13	NA	TRBJ1-6	TGTGCCAGCACCGCGTATCGAGCTTCACCCCTCCACTTT	CASTAYRASPLHF
TRBV12-3/TRBV12-4	many	12	NA	TRBJ2-4	TGTGCCAGCTCATTAGCCAAAAACATTCAGTACTTC	CASSLAKNIQYF
TRBV6-5	once	16	NA	TRBJ2-6	TGTGCCAGCAGTTACTCGAAACGCCTAGGGGCCAACGTCCTGACTTTC	CASSYSKRLGANVLTF
TRBV12-3/TRBV12-4	NA	12	NA	TRBJ1-4	TGTGCCAGCAGCCCGGGACTGGAAAAACTGTTTTTT	CASSPGLEKLFF
TRBV7-2	few	15	NA	TRBJ2-1	TGTGCCAGCAGCTCCGCCACCGGGAACTACAATGAGCAGTTCTTC	CASSSATGNYNEQFF
TRBV9	NA	15	NA	TRBJ2-2	TGTGCCAGCAGCGCACAGGGAATTGACACCGGGGAGCTGTTTTTT	CASSAQGIDTGELFF
TRBV9	few	16	NA	TRBJ2-2	TGTGCCAGCAGCGTAGGGTCGGGACTTAACACCGGGGAGCTGTTTTTT	CASSVGSGLNTGELFF
TRBV3-1	few	15	TRBD1	TRBJ1-6	TGTGCCAGCACCCACCAGGGACAGGGGAACCCACCCCTCCACTTT	CASTHQGQGNPPLHF
TRBV6-2/TRBV6-3	few	14	NA	TRBJ2-3	TGTGCAAGCCGCCGCGAAACTAGCACAGATACGCAGTATTTT	CASRRETSTDTQYF
TRBV23-1	many	13	NA	TRBJ1-1	TGCGCCAGCAGTCGGTCCGGGAACACTGAAGCTTTCTTT	CASSRSGNTEAFF
TRBV6-2/TRBV6-3	NA	12	NA	TRBJ2-1	TGTGCCAGCAGCTCCCGCCATAATGAGCAGTTCTTC	CASSSRHNEQFF
TRBV24-1	few	14	NA	TRBJ2-3	TGTGCCACCAGTGATCGAAAGACCACAGATACGCAGTATTTT	CATSDRKTTDTQYF
TRBV20-1	few	12	TRBD2	TRBJ2-7	TGCAGTGCTCTTAGCGGGACCTACGAGCAGTACTTC	CSALSGTYEQYF
TRBV29-1	few	14	TRBD1	TRBJ2-1	TGCAGCGTTGAGTTTAACAGGGGGCCGGATGAGCAGTTCTTC	CSVEFNRGPDEQFF
TRBV29-1	few	14	NA	TRBJ2-7	TGCAGCGTTGGGGGACACCAGGGGGGCTACGAGCAGTACTTC	CSVGGHQGGYEQYF
TRBV6-5	few	15	NA	TRBJ1-2	TGTGCCAGCAGTTATCGTCGGGTAGCTAACTATGGCTACACCTTC	CASSYRRVANYGYTF
TRBV7-6	NA	17	NA	TRBJ2-1	TGTGCCAGCAGCTTCACTGGGAGGCCGGGACAAGACAATGAGCAGTTCTTC	CASSFTGRPGQDNEQFF
TRBV20-1	few	13	NA	TRBJ1-1	TGCAGTGCTAGAGATTACCTAGACAGTGAAGCTTTCTTT	CSARDYLDSEAFF
TRBV6-5	NA	13	NA	TRBJ1-1	TGTGCCAGCAGTTACAACCGGCGGACTGAAGCTTTCTTT	CASSYNRRTEAFF
TRBV7-9	many	16	NA	TRBJ1-4	TGTGCCAGCAGCAAACCCTTAGGGGAGGTAAATGAAAAACTGTTTTTT	CASSKPLGEVNEKLFF
TRBV20-1	NA	14	NA	TRBJ1-5	TGCAGTGCTACCCTCAGTGATTACAATCAGCCCCAGCATTTT	CSATLSDYNQPQHF
TRBV5-1	few	15	NA	TRBJ2-3	TGCGCCAGCAGCTCCCGCTTGGAGCTCCGAGATACGCAGTATTTT	CASSSRLELRDTQYF
TRBV7-2	few	13	NA	TRBJ1-5	TGTGCCAGCAGCTTGGGAGATCATTTGGCCCAGCATTTT	CASSLGDHLAQHF
TRBV7-3	NA	14	TRBD1	TRBJ1-1	TGTGCCAGCAGAAAAACAGGGGGCGAGACTGAAGCTTTCTTT	CASRKTGGETEAFF
TRBV5-6	NA	13	TRBD2	TRBJ2-7	TGTGCCAGCAGTCCCCGGGGGGTCGGGGAGCAGTACTTC	CASSPRGVGEQYF
TRBV2	NA	15	NA	TRBJ1-2	TGTGCCAGCAGTGTTTCGGGACTCGCTAACTATGGCTACACCTTC	CASSVSGLANYGYTF
TRBV5-1	many	15	TRBD2	TRBJ2-1	TGCGCCAGCTCCGGACTAGCGGGGGCCGACAATGAGCAGTTCTTC	CASSGLAGADNEQFF